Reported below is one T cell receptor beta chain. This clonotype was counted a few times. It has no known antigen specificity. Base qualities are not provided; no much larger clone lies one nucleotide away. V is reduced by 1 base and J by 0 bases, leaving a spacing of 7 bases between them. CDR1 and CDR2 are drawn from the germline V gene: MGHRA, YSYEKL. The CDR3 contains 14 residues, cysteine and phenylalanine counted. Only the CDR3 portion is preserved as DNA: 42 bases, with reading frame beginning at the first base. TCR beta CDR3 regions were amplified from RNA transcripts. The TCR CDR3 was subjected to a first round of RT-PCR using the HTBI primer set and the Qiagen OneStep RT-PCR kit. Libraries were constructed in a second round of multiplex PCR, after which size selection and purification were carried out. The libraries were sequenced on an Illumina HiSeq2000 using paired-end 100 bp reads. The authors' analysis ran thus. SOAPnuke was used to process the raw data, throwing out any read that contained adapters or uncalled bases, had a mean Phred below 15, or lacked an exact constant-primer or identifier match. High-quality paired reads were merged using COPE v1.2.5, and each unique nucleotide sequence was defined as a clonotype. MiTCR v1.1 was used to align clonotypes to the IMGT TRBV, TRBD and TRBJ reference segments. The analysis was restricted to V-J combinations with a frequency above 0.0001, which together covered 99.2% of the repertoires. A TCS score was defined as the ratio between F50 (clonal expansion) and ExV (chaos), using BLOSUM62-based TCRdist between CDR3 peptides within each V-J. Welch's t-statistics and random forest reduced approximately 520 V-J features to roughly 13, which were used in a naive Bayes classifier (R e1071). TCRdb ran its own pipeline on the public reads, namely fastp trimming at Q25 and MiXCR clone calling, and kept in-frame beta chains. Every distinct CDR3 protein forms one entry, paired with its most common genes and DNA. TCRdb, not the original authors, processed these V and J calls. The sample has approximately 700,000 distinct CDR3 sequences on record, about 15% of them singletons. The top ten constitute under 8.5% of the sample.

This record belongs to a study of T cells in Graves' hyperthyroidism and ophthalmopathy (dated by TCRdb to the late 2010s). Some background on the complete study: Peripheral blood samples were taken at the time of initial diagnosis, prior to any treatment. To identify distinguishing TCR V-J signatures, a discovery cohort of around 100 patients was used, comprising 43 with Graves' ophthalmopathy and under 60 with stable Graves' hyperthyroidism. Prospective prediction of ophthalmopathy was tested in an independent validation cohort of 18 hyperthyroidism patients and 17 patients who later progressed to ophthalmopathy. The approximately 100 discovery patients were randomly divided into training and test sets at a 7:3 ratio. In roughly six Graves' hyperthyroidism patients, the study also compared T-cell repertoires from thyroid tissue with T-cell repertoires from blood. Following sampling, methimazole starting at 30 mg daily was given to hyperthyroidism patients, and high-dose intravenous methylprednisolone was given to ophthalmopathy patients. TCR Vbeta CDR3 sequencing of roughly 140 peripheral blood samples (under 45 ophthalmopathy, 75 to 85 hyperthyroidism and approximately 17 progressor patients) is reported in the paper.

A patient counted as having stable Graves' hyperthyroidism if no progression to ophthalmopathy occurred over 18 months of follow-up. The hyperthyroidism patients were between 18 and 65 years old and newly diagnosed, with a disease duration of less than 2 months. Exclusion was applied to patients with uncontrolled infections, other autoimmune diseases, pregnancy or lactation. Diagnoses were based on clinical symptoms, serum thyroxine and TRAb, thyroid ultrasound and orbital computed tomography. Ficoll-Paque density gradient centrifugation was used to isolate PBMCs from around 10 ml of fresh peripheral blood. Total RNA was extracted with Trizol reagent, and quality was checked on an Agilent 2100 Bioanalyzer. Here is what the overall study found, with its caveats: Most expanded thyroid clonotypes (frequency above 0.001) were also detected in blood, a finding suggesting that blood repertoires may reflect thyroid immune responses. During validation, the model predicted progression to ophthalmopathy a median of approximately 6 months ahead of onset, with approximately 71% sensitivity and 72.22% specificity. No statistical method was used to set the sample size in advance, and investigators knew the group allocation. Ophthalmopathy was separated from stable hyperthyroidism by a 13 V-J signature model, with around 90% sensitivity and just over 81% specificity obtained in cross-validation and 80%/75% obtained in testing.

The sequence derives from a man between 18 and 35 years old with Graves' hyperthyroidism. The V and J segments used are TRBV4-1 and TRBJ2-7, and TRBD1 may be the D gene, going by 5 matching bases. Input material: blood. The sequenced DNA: TGCGCCAGCAGCCAAGTTACAGGCTCCTACGAGCAGTACTTC. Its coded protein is CASSQVTGSYEQYF.